Sequencing of this T cell receptor beta chain was carried out in a study of sequential checkpoint blockade in melanoma. Regarding treatment: randomized to nivolumab then ipilimumab (arm A) or the reverse (arm B). TCRdb keeps only in-frame clones here, not all; method: immunoSEQ multiplex PCR. This table has several hundred clones, about 25% appearing once. Source: tumor tissue (inferred from file names), taken from a patient given nivolumab and ipilimumab in sequence. These receptors originate from a human donor with melanoma.

This clone was observed a few times. The chain links TRBV6-1 to TRBJ1-5; D is possibly TRBD1 (6 bases). Germline values: CDR1 MNHNS, CDR2 SASEGT. The CDR3 is made up of 16 amino acids. Trimming removed 1 base from V and 2 bases from J, with 12 bases in between. CDR3 DNA: TGTGCCAGCAGTGAAGGATGGGGGGCGGGCAATCAGCCCCAGCATTTT. Protein: CASSEGWGAGNQPQHF.